The 20 T cell receptor beta chains below come from one sample, sequenced in a study of vaccination and CD4 T cells after COVID-19 (dated by TCRdb to 2022 to 2024). These receptors have no known antigen. Library prep was done by PCR. TCRdb records Illumina iSeq 100 as the sequencer. DNA from cultured CD4+ T cells was subjected to TCR sequencing with the Oncomine TCR Beta short-read assay at the Johns Hopkins FTIC core. In TCRdb, the public reads were trimmed at Q25 with fastp and aligned with MiXCR, with productive beta chains retained. CDR3 protein sequences are deduplicated, and each keeps its most common genes and DNA. The sample includes more than 9,000 distinct CDR3 sequences, with more than 65% observed a single time. Approximately 20% of the sample belongs to the ten largest clones. What the treatment or condition label conveys for this sample: roughly 10-day PBMC culture with coronavirus spike peptide pools or control peptides (ViraFEST assay).

Sequencing used CD4+ T cells from blood, cultured in vitro. The receptors derive from a human donor who had recovered from COVID-19.

The chain has TRBV28 and TRBJ1-2; tentatively, D is TRBD1 (6 bases). The ends were cut back, 5 bases at V and 5 bases at J, with 12 bases in the middle. Germline V gene lookup returns CDR1 MDHEN and CDR2 SYDVKM. This CDR3 region has 13 residues. The CDR3 sequence is CASSARDIYGYTF. The CDR3, as DNA: TGTGCCAGCAGTGCCCGGGACATATATGGCTACACCTTC.

The V call is TRBV6-5, the J call TRBJ2-1; 9 nucleotides match TRBD2. Trimming at V came to 2 bases and at J to 5 bases, leaving 4 bases not matched to a gene. Germline V lookup: CDR1 MNHEY, CDR2 SVGAGI. The length of the CDR3 is 15 residues. For the CDR3, the DNA is TGTGCCAGCAGTTACCCCGGGACTAGCAACAATGAGCAGTTCTTC. This sequence encodes CASSYPGTSNNEQFF.

This clonotype was counted once. The chain employs TRBV7-2 and TRBJ1-4; a possible D gene is TRBD1 (5 bases). The V end was cut by 2 bases, the J end by 6 bases, with 13 bases between. The CDR3 sequence is 15 residues long. The germline V gene has CDR1 SGHTA and CDR2 FQGNSA. The CDR3 DNA reads as TGTGCCAGCAGCTTATTGGGGGTGTGGGATGAAAAACTGTTTTTT. This codes for CASSLLGVWDEKLFF.

This chain links TRBV18 with TRBJ1-1, with D unclear. V was shortened by 6 bases and J by 3 bases, with 17 bases between the two germline ends. The CDR3 is 15 amino acids. Germline CDR1 reads KGHSH; CDR2 reads LQKENI. Here the CDR3 reads CASSRLILLDTEAFF. The CDR3 DNA is TGTGCCAGCTCCCGGTTGATCCTTCTGGACACTGAAGCTTTCTTT. Variable domain in full (rest from reference TRBV18 and TRBJ1-1): NAGVMQNPRHLVRRRGQEARLRCSPMKGHSHVYWYRQLPEEGLKFMVYLQKENIIDESGMPKERFSAEFPKEGPSILRIQQVVRGDSAAYFCASSRLILLDTEAFFGQGTRLTVV.

The chain recombines TRBV7-2 with TRBJ1-2, with D possibly matching TRBD1 (5 bases). This CDR3 region has 13 residues. Per germline, CDR1 SGHTA and CDR2 FQGNSA. V lost 0 bases and J 3 bases, leaving 5 bases between the germline ends. The CDR3 sequence: CASSLAGHYGYTF. The CDR3 DNA reads TGTGCCAGCAGCTTAGCGGGGCACTATGGCTACACCTTC.

The chain recombines TRBV20-1 with TRBJ2-7; no definite D call. Trimming took 5 bases from V and 5 from J, leaving 13 bases between them. CDR3 length: 12 amino acids. In germline, CDR1 is DFQATT, CDR2 SNEGSKA (reference sequence). CDR3 region: CSAPDRLDEQYF. The CDR3 nucleotides read TGCAGTGCTCCCGATCGACTCGACGAGCAGTACTTC.

This clonotype was counted only a few times. This chain uses TRBV4-1 with TRBJ1-5; TRBD1 matches 8 bases. Looked up from germline, CDR1 is MGHRA and CDR2 is YSYEKL. Unmatched junction bases numbered 9, after V lost 3 bases and J lost 8 bases. The CDR3 runs 15 residues. The CDR3 is CASSHPGDRGKPQHF. CDR3 DNA sequence: TGCGCCAGCAGCCACCCGGGAGACAGGGGCAAGCCCCAGCATTTT.

This clonotype has more than one count but fewer than ten. The chain is built from TRBV7-2 and TRBJ2-7, with no clear D. The V gene's germline CDR1 is SGHTA and CDR2 FQGNSA. This CDR3 contains 15 residues. V was shortened by 5 bases and J by 3 bases, with 17 bases between the two germline ends. CDR3 bases: TGTGCCAGCAGCCCAGCGACACATAGGTTCTACGAGCAGTACTTC. It translates to CASSPATHRFYEQYF.

About this clonotype itself: A junction end diverges from the germline sequence, so it may reflect a read error. This chain connects TRBV7-7 to TRBJ2-5; 9 nucleotides line up with TRBD2. Per the germline V gene, CDR1 is SSHAT and CDR2 is FNYEAQ (reference sequence). The CDR3 is 15 amino acids. The CDR3 DNA sequence: TGTGCTAGCAGCTTAGGTAGCGGGAGACGAGAGACCCAGTACTTC. Translated: CASSLGSGRRETQYF.

The CDR3 DNA reads as TGTGCCAGCAGTGAATGGGCGATTTCCACGAACACTGAAGCTTTCTTT. Its translation is CASSEWAISTNTEAFF. The chain uses TRBV25-1 and TRBJ1-1; D not resolved. Per germline, CDR1 MGHDK and CDR2 SYGVNS. The CDR3 runs to 16 residues. The V end was cut by 1 base, the J end by 1 base, with 13 bases between.

This clonotype was seen more than once but under ten times. The V gene is TRBV20-1, the J gene TRBJ1-6; TRBD1 matches at 9 bases. This CDR3 spans 14 amino acids. With 5 bases clipped from V and 10 bases from J, the junction kept 9 bases outside the gene matches. Germline V lookup: CDR1 DFQATT, CDR2 SNEGSKA (reference sequence). The CDR3 DNA is TGCAGTGCTGGTTCCGGGACAGGGATGTCACCCCTCCACTTT. This sequence encodes CSAGSGTGMSPLHF.

The rearrangement joins TRBV27 to TRBJ1-2; 7 nucleotides align to TRBD1. This CDR3 has 14 amino acids. J lost 2 bases, V lost 6 bases, and 6 bases had no gene match. Germline V lookup: CDR1 MNHEY, CDR2 SMNVEV (reference sequence). The CDR3 sequence is CASSHKQGNYGYTF. CDR3 nucleotides: TGTGCCAGCAGCCACAAACAGGGGAACTATGGCTACACCTTC.

The chain is built from TRBV6-1 and TRBJ2-3; TRBD1 matches at 7 bases. Losses at the gene ends were 6 bases for V and 2 bases for J; bases not matched to a gene: 8. Germline V gene lookup returns CDR1 MNHNS and CDR2 SASEGT. The CDR3 loop spans 15 amino acids. The CDR3 DNA is TGTGCCAGCAGCCGACAGGGAGACCCCACAGATACGCAGTATTTT. Amino acid sequence: CASSRQGDPTDTQYF.

The chain joins TRBV27 to TRBJ1-5, with 7 bases aligning to TRBD1. The CDR3 sequence is 14 residues long. Trimming took 6 bases from V and 4 from J; bases not matched to a gene: 6. Per the germline V gene, CDR1 is MNHEY and CDR2 is SMNVEV (reference sequence). The CDR3 DNA reads TGTGCCAGCAGAAAAGACAGGGATAATCAGCCCCAGCATTTT. Translation: CASRKDRDNQPQHF.

The DNA of the CDR3 is TGTGCCAGCAGTGACTGGAATTCTGCGCCAGAGACCCAGTACTTC. As protein: CASSDWNSAPETQYF. The chain carries TRBV6-1 and TRBJ2-5; D unclear. Germline V gives CDR1 MNHNS, CDR2 SASEGT. Trimming left V 3 bases short and J 4 bases short, with 15 bases between. CDR3 length equals 15 residues.

This clonotype showed up just once. J is TRBJ2-7 and V is TRBV27; 10 bases align to TRBD2. CDR3 size: 15 residues. The germline gives CDR1 MNHEY, CDR2 SMNVEV (reference sequence). The junction had 4 bases not matched to a gene; V was cut back by 2 bases and J by 3 bases. CDR3 sequence reads: CASSLKASGGYEQYF. CDR3 nucleotide sequence: TGTGCCAGCAGTTTAAAGGCTAGCGGGGGCTACGAGCAGTACTTC.

The CDR3 DNA reads as TGTGCCAGCAGCTTACAAGGGTCGAATTCACCCCTCCACTTT. Protein sequence: CASSLQGSNSPLHF. The chain recombines TRBV7-2 with TRBJ1-6; D is unresolved. The V and J ends lost 2 bases and 7 bases respectively, with 9 bases between them. CDR1 and CDR2 from the germline V gene are SGHTA and FQGNSA. The CDR3 covers 14 residues.

This clonotype was counted a few times. The rearrangement uses TRBV6-1 and TRBJ1-5; no firm D call. CDR1 is MNHNS, CDR2 SASEGT, per germline. This CDR3 has 12 amino acids. V was pared by 1 base and J by 6 bases, with 4 bases between. CDR3 in amino acids: CASSEGGQPQHF. Here the CDR3 DNA reads TGTGCCAGCAGTGAAGGCGGTCAGCCCCAGCATTTT.

The rearrangement uses TRBV20-1 and TRBJ2-5; D remains unclear. CDR3 size: 14 residues. Trimming took off 3 bases at V and 2 bases at J, with 13 bases between the two ends. Germline V gene lookup returns CDR1 DFQATT and CDR2 SNEGSKA (reference sequence). This CDR3 reads CSASPFQKQETQYF. The CDR3, as DNA: TGCAGTGCTAGTCCATTTCAGAAGCAAGAGACCCAGTACTTC.

The V call is TRBV30, the J call TRBJ1-2; 7 bases line up with TRBD1. The CDR3 has 14 amino acids. Looked up from germline, CDR1 is GTSNPN and CDR2 is SVGIG (reference sequence). Unmatched junction bases numbered 12, after V lost 3 bases and J lost 8 bases. The CDR3, as DNA: TGTGCCTGGAGCAACGACAGGGCCGTGGGAGGCTACACCTTC. The encoded protein is CAWSNDRAVGGYTF.